The sequence of this TCR beta chain was determined in a study of CD8+ T cells in alopecia areata. Study overall: The drug, tofacitinib, lasted 6 to 18 months, followed by 6 months off drug. Severity scoring for treated patients was based on the percentage of affected scalp area. Study findings and constraints: TCR sharing was clearer in mice than between patients, perhaps partly owing to patient HLA diversity. Tissue-resident alphabeta T cells belonging to normal skin likewise get sequenced within scalp specimens.

Treatment denoted: oral pan-JAK inhibitor, 5-10 mg twice daily. V shed 3 bases and J shed 5 bases, with 11 bases lying between them. The CDR3 spans 13 residues. Germline V lookup: CDR1 MDHEN, CDR2 SYDVKM. Following RNA extraction, reverse transcription yielded cDNA that acted as the sequencing template. Produced via immunoSEQ multiplex PCR; TCRdb's table is partial and in-frame only. Among over 150,000 clones, 45% to 65% were seen once, and the ten largest hold over 3%. For this clone: What it binds is not known.

The chain couples TRBV28 to TRBJ2-7; D gene unclear. The source material was CD4+ T cells sorted from blood, sampled at week 4, from a patient treated with tofacitinib. The receptor was isolated from a human donor with alopecia areata. This CDR3 is CASSFAPLNEQYF. In DNA, the CDR3 is TGTGCCAGCAGTTTCGCCCCCCTAAACGAGCAGTACTTC.